This T cell receptor beta chain was sequenced during a study of OX40 agonist ivuxolimab in advanced cancers. For the study at large: Intravenous ivuxolimab was administered to patients every 2 weeks at 0.01 to 10 mg/kg. The group had a mean age of roughly 65 years, ranged from roughly 23 to 85, and was roughly 80% male.

Using immunoSEQ multiplex PCR, the repertoire was profiled, and TCRdb retains in-frame clones only, with some absent. In the table there are 80,000 or so clones, around 83% of which are singletons. The CDR3 sequence is 16 residues long. Germline loops: CDR1 LGHNA, CDR2 YNFKEQ. J was trimmed by 3 bases and V by 4 bases; bases with no gene match: 7. The source of this sequence is an adult with an advanced solid tumor such as melanoma, head and neck, liver or kidney cancer. The source material was CD4+ or CD8+ T cells sorted from blood, sampled in a trial of the OX40 agonist ivuxolimab. The V call is TRBV4-2, the J call TRBJ2-7; 12 bases map to TRBD2. The CDR3 spells CASSPLRLAGDYEQYF. The CDR3 nucleotides are TGTGCCAGCAGCCCTCTTCGACTAGCGGGGGACTACGAGCAGTACTTC.